The T cell receptor beta chain under discussion was sequenced for a study of shared clonotypes between healthy human individuals (dated by TCRdb to about 2020). Concerning the study at large: The cohort comprised a couple of women and a few men aged 18 to 49 years. For each donor, three plates each were used for CD4 naive and CD4 memory, two plates were used for CD8 naive, and one plate was used for CD8 memory. The study deeply sequenced blood TCR repertoires of about 5 healthy adults to estimate repertoire size and the extent of clonotype sharing between individuals. Libraries were prepared and TCR repertoires were sequenced by different laboratories using diverse techniques, in order to increase sequencing depth and limit assay-specific biases. Leukapheresis yielded between about 0.85 and 9 billion PBMCs per donor.

Using the deep immunoSEQ assay, TCR CDR3 regions were amplified from genomic DNA by multiplex PCR. Extracted genomic DNA from each cell subset was distributed evenly across all wells of several immunoSEQ 96-well plates, and each plate was treated as a replicate. For sorted subsets, approximately 190 ng of genomic DNA, equivalent to around 30,000 T cell genomes, went into each replicate PCR. Purified libraries were quantified with a Qubit 3.0 fluorometer, sized on a Bioanalyzer 2100, and re-quantified with the KAPA Library Quantification kit. Each immunoSEQ 96-well plate was sequenced on its own single-read 150-cycle Illumina NextSeq 550 flow cell. Per the source publication's procedure: Because the immunoSEQ output included only junctional sequences and no quality scores, the filtering could not be the same as the filtering used for full-length reads. Sequences were annotated with PyIR, a Python wrapper for IgBLAST v1.9, using IMGT germline references to assign V/J genes and CDR3. Reads were removed for weak V/J assignments (E-value above 1e-6), missing CDR3, stop codons, out-of-frame junctions, or ambiguous translated residues. A V3J clonotype was defined by an identical inferred V gene, J gene, and CDR3 amino acid sequence. To compute the percentage overlap between repertoires, the number of shared unique clonotypes was divided by the size of the smaller repertoire. Richness of each repertoire was evaluated using RTK rarefaction, the Chao1 estimator, and Recon v2.1 estimates of unobserved clonotypes. OLGA was used to compute generation probabilities for all TCRbeta clonotypes that the gDNA method yielded from a few donors. TCRdb limited this immuneACCESS table to in-frame rearrangements with V and J called. A share of clones is missing; checked studies link under half to unresolved V genes, and the rest is unexplained. V and J calls and clone size follow that table, whereas D and trimming were derived from the DNA. The sample table records 760,000 or so clones; 90% to 98% of these occur just once. Under 0.25% of the sample goes to the ten largest clones.

Overall results and qualifications from the work: Roughly 5.2% of naive CD4, around 3.6% of naive CD8, 2% to 2.5% of memory CD4, and about 0.4% of memory CD8 clonotypes were shared across several donors. Estimated clonotype richness was generally larger for naive than for memory subsets. Incomplete sequencing was indicated by rarefaction of sorted-subset datasets, despite the large sequencing depth. Sampling was restricted to blood, and TCR repertoires in tissue are likely to differ from TCR repertoires in blood. Pairwise subsampling indicated that sequencing depth was expected to affect the degree of clonotype sharing among donors. The genetic and exposure-history diversity represented was limited by the small number of donors. Compared with non-shared clonotypes, the clonotypes found in all four sorted-subset donors had higher generation probabilities.

Worth noting for this clone: Its binding antigen is unknown. No base quality values were provided; no much bigger clone lies one nucleotide off.

The germline V gene encodes CDR1 SGHTA and CDR2 FQGTGA. Trimming leaves V shorter by 3 bases and J shorter by 4 bases, with the junction holding 4 bases beyond the gene matches. Measured from the cysteine to the phenylalanine, the CDR3 is 14 residues long. Kept here is only the CDR3 DNA, which spans 42 bases and is read in frame from base 1. CD8 naive samples were CD45RO-negative cells positively selected for CCR7, giving a CD45RA+CCR7+ population that excluded TemRA cells. The donors were healthy, HIV-negative adults with no recently reported acute infections or vaccinations. All donors were Caucasian adults living in Nashville, Tennessee, USA. Blood was collected by leukapheresis, and PBMCs were isolated by Ficoll-Histopaque density gradient centrifugation and then cryopreserved in liquid nitrogen vapor phase. Analytical flow cytometry was used to check the purity and quantity of each magnetically sorted T cell population. From each sorted fraction, genomic DNA was isolated and quantified by UV absorbance on a Nanodrop 2000c.

The sequence came from a young man in good health. The sequenced sample consisted of naive CD8+ T cells sorted from blood. The cell subset or site label for this specimen denotes: CD45RA+CCR7+. The chain was built from TRBV7-3 and TRBJ1-1, with 8 bases matching TRBD1. The sequence in DNA is TGTGCCAGCAGCTTCGGACAGGGTTCCACTGAAGCTTTCTTT. The encoded protein is CASSFGQGSTEAFF.